This T cell receptor (beta chain) derives from a study of sequential checkpoint blockade in melanoma. Study-wide background: Under 25 patients had matched tumor biopsies before treatment and at week 13 after nivolumab or ipilimumab alone.

Documented treatment: randomized to nivolumab then ipilimumab (arm A) or the reverse (arm B). Germline V CDR1 and CDR2: LNHDA, SQIVND (reference sequence). Trimming took 11 bases from V and 3 from J, leaving 8 bases between them. CDR3 size: 11 residues. This clone counts as large. The protocol was immunoSEQ multiplex PCR, while the TCRdb copy is restricted to in-frame clones and leaves out a portion. This sample yields fewer than 3,500 clones, of which 22% are seen a single time; 16% belongs to the top ten. The chain combines TRBV19 with TRBJ1-3; D is unresolved. This sequence was found in a human donor with melanoma. This sample comprised tumor tissue (inferred from file names), obtained from a patient given nivolumab and ipilimumab in sequence. CDR3 sequence: CAGGYGNTIYF. In nucleotides, the CDR3 is TGTGCCGGAGGATATGGAAACACCATATATTTT. Based on the CDR3 plus reference TRBV19 and TRBJ1-3, the full variable domain is DGGITQSPKYLFRKEGQNVTLSCEQNLNHDAMYWYRQDPGQGLRLIYYSQIVNDFQKGDIAEGYSVSREKKESFPLTVTSAQKNPTAFYLCAGGYGNTIYFGEGSWLTVV.